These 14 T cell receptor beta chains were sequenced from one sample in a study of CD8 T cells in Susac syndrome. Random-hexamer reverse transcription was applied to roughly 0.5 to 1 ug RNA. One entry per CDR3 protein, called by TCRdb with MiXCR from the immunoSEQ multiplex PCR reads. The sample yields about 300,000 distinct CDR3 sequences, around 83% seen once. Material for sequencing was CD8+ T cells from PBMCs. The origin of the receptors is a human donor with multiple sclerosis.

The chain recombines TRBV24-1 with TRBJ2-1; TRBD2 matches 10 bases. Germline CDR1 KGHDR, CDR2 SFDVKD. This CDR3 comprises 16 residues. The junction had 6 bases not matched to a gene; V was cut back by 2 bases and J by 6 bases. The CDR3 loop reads CATSDSLAGDINEQFF. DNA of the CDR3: TGTGCCACCAGTGATTCGCTAGCGGGAGACATCAATGAGCAGTTCTTC.

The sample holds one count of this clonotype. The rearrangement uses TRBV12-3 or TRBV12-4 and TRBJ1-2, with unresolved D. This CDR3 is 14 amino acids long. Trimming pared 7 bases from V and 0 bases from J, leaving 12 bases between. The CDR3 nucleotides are TGTGCCAGCATGGGGTTCCAAACTAACTATGGCTACACCTTC. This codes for CASMGFQTNYGYTF.

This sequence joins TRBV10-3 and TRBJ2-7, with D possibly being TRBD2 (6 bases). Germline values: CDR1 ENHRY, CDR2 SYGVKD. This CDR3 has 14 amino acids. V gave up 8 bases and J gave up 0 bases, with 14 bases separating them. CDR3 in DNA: TGTGCCATCTTAATGGAGGGGAGCTCCTACGAGCAGTACTTC. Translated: CAILMEGSSYEQYF.

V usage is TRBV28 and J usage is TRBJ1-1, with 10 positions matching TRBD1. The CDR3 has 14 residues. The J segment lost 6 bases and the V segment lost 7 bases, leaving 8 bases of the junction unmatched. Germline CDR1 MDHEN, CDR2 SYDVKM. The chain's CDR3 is CASTSDRGPSEAFF. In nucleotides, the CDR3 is TGTGCCAGCACCTCCGACAGGGGGCCATCTGAAGCTTTCTTT. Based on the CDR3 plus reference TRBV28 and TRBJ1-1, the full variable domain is DVKVTQSSRYLVKRTGEKVFLECVQDMDHENMFWYRQDPGLGLRLIYFSYDVKMKEKGDIPEGYSVSREKKERFSLILESASTNQTSMYLCASTSDRGPSEAFFGQGTRLTVV.

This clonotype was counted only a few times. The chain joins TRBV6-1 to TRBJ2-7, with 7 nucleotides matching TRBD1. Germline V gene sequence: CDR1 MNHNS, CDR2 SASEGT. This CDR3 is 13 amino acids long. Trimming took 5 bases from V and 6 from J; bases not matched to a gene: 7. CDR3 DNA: TGTGCCAGCAGTCTACAGGGGTTGGGCGAGCAGTACTTC. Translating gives CASSLQGLGEQYF.

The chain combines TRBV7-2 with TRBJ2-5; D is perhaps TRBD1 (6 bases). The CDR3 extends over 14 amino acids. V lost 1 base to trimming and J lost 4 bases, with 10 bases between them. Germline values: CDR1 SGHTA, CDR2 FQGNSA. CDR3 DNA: TGTGCCAGCAGCTTAGAAGGCAGGGGAGAGACCCAGTACTTC. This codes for CASSLEGRGETQYF.

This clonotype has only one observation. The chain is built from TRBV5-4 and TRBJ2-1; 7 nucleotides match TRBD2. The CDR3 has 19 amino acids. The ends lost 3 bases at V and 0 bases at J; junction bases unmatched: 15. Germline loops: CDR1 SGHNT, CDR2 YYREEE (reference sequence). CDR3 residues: CASSSDLGTTSGSYNEQFF. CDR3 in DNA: TGTGCCAGCAGCTCTGACCTAGGGACTACCTCGGGCTCCTACAATGAGCAGTTCTTC.

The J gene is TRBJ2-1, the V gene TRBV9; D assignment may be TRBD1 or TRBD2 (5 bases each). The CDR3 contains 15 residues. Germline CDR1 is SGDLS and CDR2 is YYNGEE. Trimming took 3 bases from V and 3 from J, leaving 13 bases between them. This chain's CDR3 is CASSDSGTIYNEQFF. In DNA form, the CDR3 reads TGTGCCAGCAGCGACTCCGGGACCATCTACAATGAGCAGTTCTTC. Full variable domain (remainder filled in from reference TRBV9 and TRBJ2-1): DSGVTQTPKHLITATGQRVTLRCSPRSGDLSVYWYQQSLDQGLQFLIQYYNGEERAKGNILERFSAQQFPDLHSELNLSSLELGDSALYFCASSDSGTIYNEQFFGPGTRLTVL.

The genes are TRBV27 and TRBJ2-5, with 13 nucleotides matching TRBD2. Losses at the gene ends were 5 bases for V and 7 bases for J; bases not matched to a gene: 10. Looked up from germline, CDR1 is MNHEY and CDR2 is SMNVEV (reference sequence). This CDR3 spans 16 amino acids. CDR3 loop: CASSELAGGSEGTQYF. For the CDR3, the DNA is TGTGCCAGCAGTGAACTAGCGGGAGGGTCCGAAGGGACCCAGTACTTC.

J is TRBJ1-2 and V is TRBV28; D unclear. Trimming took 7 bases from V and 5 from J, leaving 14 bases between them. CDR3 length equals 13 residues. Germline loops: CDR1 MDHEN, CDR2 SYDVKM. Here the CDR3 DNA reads TGTGCCAGCAAGCTGGCCCTCGGATATGGCTACACCTTC. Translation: CASKLALGYGYTF.

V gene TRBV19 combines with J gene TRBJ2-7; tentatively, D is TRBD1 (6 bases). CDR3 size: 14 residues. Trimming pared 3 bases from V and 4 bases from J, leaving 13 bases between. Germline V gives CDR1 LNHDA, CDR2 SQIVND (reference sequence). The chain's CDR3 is CASSIYRAPYEQYF. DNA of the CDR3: TGTGCCAGTAGTATCTACAGGGCTCCATACGAGCAGTACTTC. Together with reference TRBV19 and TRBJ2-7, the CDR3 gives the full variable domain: DGGITQSPKYLFRKEGQNVTLSCEQNLNHDAMYWYRQDPGQGLRLIYYSQIVNDFQKGDIAEGYSVSREKKESFPLTVTSAQKNPTAFYLCASSIYRAPYEQYFGPGTRLTVT.

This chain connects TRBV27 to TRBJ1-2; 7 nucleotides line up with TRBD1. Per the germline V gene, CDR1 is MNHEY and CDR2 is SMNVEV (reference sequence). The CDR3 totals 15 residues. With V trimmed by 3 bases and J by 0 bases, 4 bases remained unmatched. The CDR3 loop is CASSLRQGANYGYTF. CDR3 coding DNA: TGTGCCAGCAGTTTGCGACAGGGAGCTAACTATGGCTACACCTTC.

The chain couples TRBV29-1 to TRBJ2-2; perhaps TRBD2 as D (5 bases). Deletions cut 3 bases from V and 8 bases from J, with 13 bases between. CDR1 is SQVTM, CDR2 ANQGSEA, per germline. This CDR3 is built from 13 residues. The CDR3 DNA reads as TGCAGCGTTGAGACTAAGAAAAGTGGGGAGCTGTTTTTT. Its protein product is CSVETKKSGELFF.

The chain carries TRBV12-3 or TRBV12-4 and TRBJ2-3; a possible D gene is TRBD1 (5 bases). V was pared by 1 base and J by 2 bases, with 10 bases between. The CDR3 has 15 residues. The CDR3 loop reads CASSLEGQPTDTQYF. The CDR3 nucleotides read TGTGCCAGCAGTTTAGAGGGGCAGCCCACAGATACGCAGTATTTT.